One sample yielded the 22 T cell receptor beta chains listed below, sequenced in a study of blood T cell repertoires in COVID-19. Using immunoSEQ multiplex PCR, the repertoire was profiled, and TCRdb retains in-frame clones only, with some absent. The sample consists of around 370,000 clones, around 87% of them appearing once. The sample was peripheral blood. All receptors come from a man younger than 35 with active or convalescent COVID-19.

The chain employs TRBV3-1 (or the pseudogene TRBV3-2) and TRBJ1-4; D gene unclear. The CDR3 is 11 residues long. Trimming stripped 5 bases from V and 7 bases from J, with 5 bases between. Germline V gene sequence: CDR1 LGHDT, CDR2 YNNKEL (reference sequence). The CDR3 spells CASSDIEKLFF. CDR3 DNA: TGTGCCAGCAGCGACATTGAAAAACTGTTTTTT.

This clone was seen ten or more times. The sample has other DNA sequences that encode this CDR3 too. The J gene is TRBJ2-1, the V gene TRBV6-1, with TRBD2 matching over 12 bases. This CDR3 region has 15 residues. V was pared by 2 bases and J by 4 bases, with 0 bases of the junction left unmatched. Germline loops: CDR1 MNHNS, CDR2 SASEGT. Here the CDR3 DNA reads TGTGCCAGCAGTGAACTAGCGGGGGGGTACAATGAGCAGTTCTTC. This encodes CASSELAGGYNEQFF.

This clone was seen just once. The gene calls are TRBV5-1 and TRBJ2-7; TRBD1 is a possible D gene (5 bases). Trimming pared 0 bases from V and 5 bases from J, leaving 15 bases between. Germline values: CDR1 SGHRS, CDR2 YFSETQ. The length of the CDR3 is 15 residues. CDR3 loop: CASSLEPGWTHEQYF. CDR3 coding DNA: TGCGCCAGCAGCTTGGAACCAGGGTGGACCCACGAGCAGTACTTC.

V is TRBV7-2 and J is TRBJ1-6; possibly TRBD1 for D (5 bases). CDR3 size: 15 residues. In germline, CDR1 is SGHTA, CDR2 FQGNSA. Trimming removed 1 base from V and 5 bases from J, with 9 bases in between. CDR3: CASSLVRQNNSPLHF. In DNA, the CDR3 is TGTGCCAGCAGCTTAGTCCGACAGAATAATTCACCCCTCCACTTT.

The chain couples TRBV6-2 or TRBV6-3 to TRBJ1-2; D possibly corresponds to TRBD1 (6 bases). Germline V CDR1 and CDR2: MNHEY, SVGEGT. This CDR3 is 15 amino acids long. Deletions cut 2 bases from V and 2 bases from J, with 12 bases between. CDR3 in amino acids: CASSYGGGANYGYTF. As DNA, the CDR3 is TGTGCCAGCAGTTACGGGGGGGGCGCGAACTATGGCTACACCTTC.

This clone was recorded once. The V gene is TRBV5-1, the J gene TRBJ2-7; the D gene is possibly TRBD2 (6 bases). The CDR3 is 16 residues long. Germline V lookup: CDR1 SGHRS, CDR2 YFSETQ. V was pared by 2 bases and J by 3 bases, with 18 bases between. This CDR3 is CASSFRGSGRIYEQYF. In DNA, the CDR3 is TGCGCCAGCAGCTTTCGAGGGTCAGGGAGGATCTACGAGCAGTACTTC.

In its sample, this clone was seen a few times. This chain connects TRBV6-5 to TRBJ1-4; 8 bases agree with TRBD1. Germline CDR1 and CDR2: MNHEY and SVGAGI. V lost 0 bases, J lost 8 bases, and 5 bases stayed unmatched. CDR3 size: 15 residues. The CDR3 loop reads CASSYSLTGVEKLFF. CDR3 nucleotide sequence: TGTGCCAGCAGTTACTCTTTGACAGGGGTCGAAAAACTGTTTTTT.

The CDR3 protein is CASSLRQEYNEQFF. In DNA form, the CDR3 reads TGTGCCAGCAGTTTAAGACAGGAGTACAATGAGCAGTTCTTC. V is TRBV27 and J is TRBJ2-1; the D gene is possibly TRBD1 (6 bases). The CDR3 has 14 residues. V lost 2 bases and J 4 bases, leaving 9 bases between the germline ends. Germline CDR1 and CDR2: MNHEY and SMNVEV (reference sequence).

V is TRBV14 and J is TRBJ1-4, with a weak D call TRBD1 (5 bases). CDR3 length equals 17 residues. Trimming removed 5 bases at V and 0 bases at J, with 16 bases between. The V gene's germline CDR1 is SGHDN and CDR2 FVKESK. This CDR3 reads CASSDTWGISTNEKLFF. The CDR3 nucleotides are TGTGCCAGCAGCGACACTTGGGGCATTTCAACTAATGAAAAACTGTTTTTT.

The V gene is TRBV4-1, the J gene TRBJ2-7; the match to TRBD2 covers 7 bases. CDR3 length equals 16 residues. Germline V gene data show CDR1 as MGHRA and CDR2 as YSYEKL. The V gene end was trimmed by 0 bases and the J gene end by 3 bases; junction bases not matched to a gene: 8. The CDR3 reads CASSQDAASGNYEQYF. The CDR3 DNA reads TGCGCCAGCAGCCAAGATGCGGCTAGCGGTAACTACGAGCAGTACTTC.

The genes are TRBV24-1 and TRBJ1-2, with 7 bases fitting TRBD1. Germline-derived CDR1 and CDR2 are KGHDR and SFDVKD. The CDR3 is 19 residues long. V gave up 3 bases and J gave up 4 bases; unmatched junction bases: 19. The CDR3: CATSDPRVLSVDRFYGYTF. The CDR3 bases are TGTGCCACCAGTGATCCCAGAGTTCTTTCCGTGGACAGGTTCTATGGCTACACCTTC.

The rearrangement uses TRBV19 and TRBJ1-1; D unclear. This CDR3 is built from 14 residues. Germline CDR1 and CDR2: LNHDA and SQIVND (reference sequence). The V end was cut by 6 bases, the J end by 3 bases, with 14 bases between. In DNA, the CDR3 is TGTGCCAGTAGGTCGCACAGATTTGACACTGAAGCTTTCTTT. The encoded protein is CASRSHRFDTEAFF.

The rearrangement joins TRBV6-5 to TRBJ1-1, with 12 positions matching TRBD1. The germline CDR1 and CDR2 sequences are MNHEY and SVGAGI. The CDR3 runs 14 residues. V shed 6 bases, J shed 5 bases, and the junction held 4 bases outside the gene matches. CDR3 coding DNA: TGTGCCAGCAGCGCGGGACAGGGGGCAACTGAAGCTTTCTTT. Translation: CASSAGQGATEAFF.

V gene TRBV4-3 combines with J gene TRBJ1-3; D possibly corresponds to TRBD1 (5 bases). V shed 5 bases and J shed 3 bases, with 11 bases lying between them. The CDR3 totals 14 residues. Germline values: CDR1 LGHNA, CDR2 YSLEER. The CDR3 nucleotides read TGCGCCAGCAGCGACATCAGGGTTGGAAACACCATATATTTT. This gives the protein CASSDIRVGNTIYF.

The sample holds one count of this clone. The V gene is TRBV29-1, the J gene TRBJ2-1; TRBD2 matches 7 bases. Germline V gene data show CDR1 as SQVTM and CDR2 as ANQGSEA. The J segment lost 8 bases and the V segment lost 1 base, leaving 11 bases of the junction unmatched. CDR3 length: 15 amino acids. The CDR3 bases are TGCAGCGTTGAAGGGGTAAATGAGGGGAGGGATGAGCAGTTCTTC. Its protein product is CSVEGVNEGRDEQFF.

CDR3: CASGVTGGTGELFF. As DNA, the CDR3 is TGTGCTAGTGGTGTTACAGGGGGAACCGGGGAGCTGTTTTTT. The V call is TRBV12-5, the J call TRBJ2-2, with 8 nucleotides matching TRBD1. The CDR3 has 14 residues. The V gene end was trimmed by 5 bases and the J gene end by 5 bases; junction bases not matched to a gene: 4. Germline loops: CDR1 LGHNT, CDR2 FRNRAP.

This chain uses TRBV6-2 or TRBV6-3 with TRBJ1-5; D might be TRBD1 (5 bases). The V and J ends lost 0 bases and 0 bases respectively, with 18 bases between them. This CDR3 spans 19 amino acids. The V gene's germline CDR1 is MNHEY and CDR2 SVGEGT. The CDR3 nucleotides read TGTGCCAGCAGTTACTCAATTCGTCTGGGGCCAAATAGCAATCAGCCCCAGCATTTT. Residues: CASSYSIRLGPNSNQPQHF.

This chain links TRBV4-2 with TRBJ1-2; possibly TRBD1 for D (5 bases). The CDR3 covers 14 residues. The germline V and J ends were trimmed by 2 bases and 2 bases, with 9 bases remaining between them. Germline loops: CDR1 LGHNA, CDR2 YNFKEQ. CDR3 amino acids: CASSQNRPNYGYTF. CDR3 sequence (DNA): TGTGCCAGCAGCCAAAACAGGCCAAACTATGGCTACACCTTC.

The CDR3 reads CASSDLGGNTEAFF. The CDR3, as DNA: TGTGCCAGCAGTGATTTAGGGGGTAACACTGAAGCTTTCTTT. This chain connects TRBV2 to TRBJ1-1, with D perhaps matching TRBD1 (6 bases). The CDR3 runs to 14 residues. Trimming shortened V by 3 bases and J by 2 bases, and 10 bases separated the two germline ends. From germline, CDR1 is SNHLY and CDR2 FYNNEI.

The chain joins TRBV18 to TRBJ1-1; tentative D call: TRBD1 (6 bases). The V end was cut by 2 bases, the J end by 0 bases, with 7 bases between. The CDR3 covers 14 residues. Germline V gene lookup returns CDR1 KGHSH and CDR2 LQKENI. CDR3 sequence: CASSPGTLNTEAFF. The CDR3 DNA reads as TGTGCCAGCTCACCAGGGACACTGAACACTGAAGCTTTCTTT.

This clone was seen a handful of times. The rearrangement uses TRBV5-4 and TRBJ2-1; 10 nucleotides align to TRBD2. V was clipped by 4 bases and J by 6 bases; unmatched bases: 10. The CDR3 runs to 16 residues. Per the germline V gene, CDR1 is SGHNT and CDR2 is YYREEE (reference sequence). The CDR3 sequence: CASSPTSGRASNEQFF. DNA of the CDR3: TGTGCCAGCAGCCCAACGAGCGGGAGGGCGTCCAATGAGCAGTTCTTC.

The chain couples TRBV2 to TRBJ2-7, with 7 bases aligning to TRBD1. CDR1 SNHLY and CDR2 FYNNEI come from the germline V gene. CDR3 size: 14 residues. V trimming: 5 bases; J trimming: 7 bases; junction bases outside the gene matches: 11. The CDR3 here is CASSISDRVREQYF. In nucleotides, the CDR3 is TGTGCCAGCAGTATAAGCGACAGGGTCAGGGAGCAGTACTTC.